What follows describes a single T cell receptor (beta chain). This sample is drawn from a study of control samples from healthy donors and cancer patients. Repertoires were generated with immunoSEQ multiplex PCR, while TCRdb's copy carries only in-frame clones and drops some. The table lists more than 95,000 clones, roughly 92% of them singletons. The sequence was obtained from an older man with head and neck cancer. Sequenced input: PBMCs.

The CDR3 region has the DNA TGCGCCAGCAGCTTGGGTCTAGCGGCTCTCCACTCCTACAATGAGCAGTTCTTC. Translated: CASSLGLAALHSYNEQFF. V gene TRBV5-1 combines with J gene TRBJ2-1; 7 bases map to TRBD2. Germline-derived CDR1 and CDR2 are SGHRS and YFSETQ. Unmatched junction bases numbered 9, after V lost 0 bases and J lost 0 bases. CDR3 length: 18 amino acids.